What follows are 22 T cell receptor beta chains derived from one specimen sequenced in a study of blood T cell repertoires in COVID-19. TCRdb's table, derived via immunoSEQ multiplex PCR, lists solely in-frame clones and lacks some. The sample has 130,000 to 150,000 clones, over 75% seen once. Source material: peripheral blood. These receptors came from a woman in her sixties or seventies with COVID-19, enrolled during active disease.

The CDR3 DNA reads TGTGCCAGCTCACTTGGACAGGGAAACACTGAAGCTTTCTTT. Translated, it gives CASSLGQGNTEAFF. V and J are TRBV18 and TRBJ1-1; 8 bases map to TRBD1. The CDR3 covers 14 residues. Unmatched junction bases numbered 3, after V lost 4 bases and J lost 2 bases. The V gene's germline CDR1 is KGHSH and CDR2 LQKENI. Using reference TRBV18 and TRBJ1-1 for the parts outside the CDR3, the full variable domain is NAGVMQNPRHLVRRRGQEARLRCSPMKGHSHVYWYRQLPEEGLKFMVYLQKENIIDESGMPKERFSAEFPKEGPSILRIQQVVRGDSAAYFCASSLGQGNTEAFFGQGTRLTVV.

The V gene is TRBV5-1, the J gene TRBJ2-7; no firm D call. The V and J ends lost 4 bases and 1 base respectively, with 6 bases between them. This CDR3 has 12 residues. Per germline, CDR1 SGHRS and CDR2 YFSETQ. DNA for the CDR3: TGCGCCAGCAGCCCTCTATCCTACGAGCAGTACTTC. It codes for CASSPLSYEQYF.

This sequence joins TRBV5-4 and TRBJ2-2; D gene unclear. V shed 2 bases and J shed 1 base, with 15 bases lying between them. In germline, CDR1 is SGHNT, CDR2 YYREEE (reference sequence). CDR3 length: 17 residues. CDR3: CASSLFTTTWNTGELFF. CDR3 in DNA: TGTGCCAGCAGCTTATTTACTACAACTTGGAACACCGGGGAGCTGTTTTTT.

Comments on this clone: At one of its ends the junction is not consistent with the germline gene, which may arise from a read error. The V and J genes are TRBV7-7 and TRBJ2-7; weak D call: TRBD2 (8 bases). CDR3 size: 17 residues. Per germline, CDR1 SSHAT and CDR2 FNYEAQ (reference sequence). In DNA, the CDR3 is TGTGCTAGCAGCTTAGCGACAGGGCTCGGCGGGGGGTACGAGCAGTACTTC. Its protein is CASSLATGLGGGYEQYF.

This sequence joins TRBV7-3 and TRBJ2-3, with D tentatively TRBD2 (6 bases). The CDR3 is 17 residues long. Deletions cut 5 bases from V and 1 base from J, with 19 bases between. Germline CDR1 and CDR2: SGHTA and FQGTGA. The CDR3 coding sequence is TGTGCCAGCAGCCCGGGAGTTAGACTCGCAGGCACAGATACGCAGTATTTT. Translation: CASSPGVRLAGTDTQYF.

The chain links TRBV7-2 to TRBJ2-7, with D perhaps TRBD2 (6 bases). Germline V gene data show CDR1 as SGHTA and CDR2 as FQGNSA. V was shortened by 5 bases and J by 6 bases, with 17 bases between the two germline ends. The CDR3 is 14 residues long. CDR3 sequence: CASSPGGRIFEQYF. The CDR3 region has the DNA TGTGCCAGCAGCCCAGGAGGGCGAATCTTCGAGCAGTACTTC.

The CDR3 region is CASSDSWAASTDTQYF. The CDR3 DNA is TGTGCCAGCAGTGACTCGTGGGCAGCTAGCACAGATACGCAGTATTTT. This chain links TRBV6-4 with TRBJ2-3, with D unclear. Trimming removed 0 bases from V and 0 bases from J, with 10 bases in between. Germline CDR1 MRHNA, CDR2 SNTAGT. The CDR3 loop spans 16 amino acids.

A few counts support this clone. The CDR3 loop reads CAISGGGGATQETQYF. The CDR3 nucleotides read TGTGCCATCAGTGGTGGCGGGGGGGCCACCCAAGAGACCCAGTACTTC. This chain links TRBV10-3 with TRBJ2-5, with 9 bases fitting TRBD2. Trimming cost V 4 bases and J 1 base; bases outside gene matches: 7. Germline V gene sequence: CDR1 ENHRY, CDR2 SYGVKD. CDR3 length equals 16 residues.

V gene TRBV5-1 combines with J gene TRBJ1-2, with 9 bases lining up with TRBD1. Trimming cost V 4 bases and J 4 bases; bases outside gene matches: 8. The germline V gene encodes CDR1 SGHRS and CDR2 YFSETQ. The CDR3 spans 15 residues. In DNA form, the CDR3 reads TGCGCCAGCAGCGACGGTGACAGGGGGGGCTATGGCTACACCTTC. Translation gives CASSDGDRGGYGYTF.

V gene TRBV19 combines with J gene TRBJ1-5; TRBD1 is a possible D gene (6 bases). V lost 2 bases and J lost 2, with 13 bases in between. The germline CDR1 and CDR2 sequences are LNHDA and SQIVND (reference sequence). The CDR3 contains 16 residues. CDR3 nucleotides: TGTGCCAGTAGTATACATTCGGCAGGGGGCAATCAGCCCCAGCATTTT. The encoded protein is CASSIHSAGGNQPQHF.

The chain employs TRBV11-1 and TRBJ1-2; no clear D. The CDR3 loop spans 13 amino acids. The germline gives CDR1 SGHAT, CDR2 FQDESV (reference sequence). Trimming pared 5 bases from V and 6 bases from J, leaving 13 bases between. The CDR3 region has the DNA TGTGCCAGCAGCCCGGTGGTTTCGGATGGCTACACCTTC. Its translation: CASSPVVSDGYTF.

The CDR3, as DNA: TGTGCCAGCAGCCTAGACGGTGCAACTAATGAAAAACTGTTTTTT. Its protein is CASSLDGATNEKLFF. The chain carries TRBV5-5 and TRBJ1-4; D not certain. This CDR3 is built from 15 residues. Trimming stripped 4 bases from V and 0 bases from J, with 10 bases between. Germline CDR1 reads SGHKS; CDR2 reads YYEKEE (reference sequence).

This clone showed up just a few times. The chain uses TRBV4-1 and TRBJ1-2; no firm D call. Germline CDR1 and CDR2: MGHRA and YSYEKL. The CDR3 contains 14 residues. Trimming removed 0 bases from V and 4 bases from J, with 9 bases in between. The CDR3 DNA follows: TGCGCCAGCAGCCAAGAGGGCAGACCCTATGGCTACACCTTC. It codes for CASSQEGRPYGYTF.

The chain has TRBV7-9 and TRBJ1-2, with TRBD1 as a possible D gene (6 bases). The germline V gene encodes CDR1 SEHNR and CDR2 FQNEAQ (reference sequence). CDR3 length equals 15 residues. The V end was cut by 2 bases, the J end by 3 bases, with 13 bases between. In DNA form, the CDR3 reads TGTGCCAGCAGCTTAATCCGGGGGGCGGACTATGGCTACACCTTC. Translating gives CASSLIRGADYGYTF. Full variable domain (rest looked up from reference TRBV7-9 and TRBJ1-2): DTGVSQNPRHKITKRGQNVTFRCDPISEHNRLYWYRQTLGQGPEFLTYFQNEAQLEKSRLLSDRFSAERPKGSFSTLEIQRTEQGDSAMYLCASSLIRGADYGYTFGSGTRLTVV.

The chain joins TRBV19 to TRBJ2-1; 11 nucleotides match TRBD2. CDR1 and CDR2 (germline): LNHDA, SQIVND (reference sequence). The V and J ends lost 7 bases and 7 bases, in that order; junction bases with no gene match: 9. CDR3 length: 15 amino acids. Written as DNA, the CDR3 is TGTGCCAGTACCCTACTAGCGGGGGCCGGGAATGAGCAGTTCTTC. Protein sequence: CASTLLAGAGNEQFF.

The count of this clone is one. The chain employs TRBV5-1 and TRBJ2-3; TRBD1 matches at 9 bases. V gave up 0 bases and J gave up 6 bases; unmatched junction bases: 5. Germline V gene lookup returns CDR1 SGHRS and CDR2 YFSETQ. CDR3 size: 15 residues. CDR3 DNA sequence: TGCGCCAGCAGCTTGGCGACAGGGGGAGCGGATACGCAGTATTTT. Its protein product is CASSLATGGADTQYF.

Of note for this clone: Other DNA sequences in the sample encode the same CDR3. This rearrangement joins TRBV6-1 to TRBJ2-2; no definite D call. The germline V and J ends were trimmed by 2 bases and 2 bases, with 6 bases remaining between them. The CDR3 has 14 residues. Germline V gene data show CDR1 as MNHNS and CDR2 as SASEGT. CDR3 sequence reads: CASSENRNTGELFF. The DNA of the CDR3 is TGTGCCAGCAGTGAAAACAGAAACACCGGGGAGCTGTTTTTT.

V gene TRBV6-2 or TRBV6-3 combines with J gene TRBJ2-1, with 11 bases fitting TRBD2. CDR3 size: 18 residues. Germline V gene lookup returns CDR1 MNHEY and CDR2 SVGEGT. With V trimmed by 2 bases and J by 0 bases, 6 bases remained unmatched. Written as DNA, the CDR3 is TGTGCCAGCAGTTACGGCCTAGCGGGGGGATTCTCCTACAATGAGCAGTTCTTC. It is translated as CASSYGLAGGFSYNEQFF.

The CDR3 is CASSQLRGGTETQYF. The DNA for the CDR3 is TGCGCCAGCAGCCAACTCCGGGGGGGCACGGAGACCCAGTACTTC. The chain couples TRBV4-1 to TRBJ2-5; 8 bases map to TRBD2. Trimming cost V 2 bases and J 5 bases; bases outside gene matches: 7. Germline CDR1 and CDR2: MGHRA and YSYEKL. This CDR3 region has 15 residues.

V and J are TRBV6-5 and TRBJ2-2, with 8 nucleotides matching TRBD2. V shed 7 bases and J 8 bases; nucleotides not matched to a gene: 9. The CDR3 runs 14 residues. Germline V gives CDR1 MNHEY, CDR2 SVGAGI. The CDR3 DNA reads TGTGCCAGCACCCCTGGCGGGGGGTTAGGGGAGCTGTTTTTT. Residues: CASTPGGGLGELFF.

This clone was recorded a few times. The chain employs TRBV7-8 and TRBJ1-3; D possibly corresponds to TRBD1 (5 bases). The V gene lost 10 bases and the J gene lost 0 bases, with 13 bases spanning the gap. The CDR3 is 14 amino acids. Looked up from germline, CDR1 is SGHVS and CDR2 is FQNEAQ. This chain's CDR3 is CAITETDSGNTIYF. The CDR3 DNA reads TGTGCCATTACGGAGACAGACTCTGGAAACACCATATATTTT.

J is TRBJ2-5 and V is TRBV19; D is perhaps TRBD1 (7 bases). Trimming left V 4 bases short and J 5 bases short, with 20 bases between. CDR1 and CDR2 (germline): LNHDA, SQIVND (reference sequence). There are 16 residues in the CDR3. CDR3 sequence: CASSNPTGLGGETQYF. The DNA for the CDR3 is TGTGCCAGTAGTAACCCGACAGGGTTGGGGGGCGAGACCCAGTACTTC.